These 5 T cell receptor beta chains originate from one sample sequenced in a study of blood T cell repertoires in COVID-19. Assay: immunoSEQ multiplex PCR; the TCRdb copy retains only in-frame clones and omits some. The repertoire consists of about 230,000 clones, with about 86% occurring once and the leading ten covering 3% to 3.5%. Sequences were obtained from PBMCs or T cells enriched from blood (not recorded which). These receptors were collected from a woman aged 45-65 years in a cohort exposed to, infected with or recovered from COVID-19 (not recorded which).

The chain combines TRBV5-1 with TRBJ1-2; D may be TRBD1 (5 bases). Germline V gives CDR1 SGHRS, CDR2 YFSETQ. This CDR3 comprises 16 residues. The germline V and J ends were trimmed by 0 bases and 2 bases, with 14 bases remaining between them. The CDR3 here is CASSLASGASNYGYTF. DNA of the CDR3: TGCGCCAGCAGCTTGGCCAGTGGGGCGTCGAACTATGGCTACACCTTC.

The chain carries TRBV6-1 and TRBJ2-1; 9 bases are shared with TRBD1. V dropped 2 bases and J dropped 4; count of bases not matched to a gene: 3. The germline CDR1 and CDR2 sequences are MNHNS and SASEGT. The CDR3 consists of 15 residues. The CDR3 nucleotides read TGTGCCAGCAGTGAAACCGGGACAGGGTACAATGAGCAGTTCTTC. Translated: CASSETGTGYNEQFF.

As regards this clone: The same CDR3 can be traced to other DNA sequences in this sample. The chain carries TRBV19 and TRBJ1-1; tentative D call: TRBD1 (5 bases). The CDR3 is made up of 14 amino acids. Per the germline V gene, CDR1 is LNHDA and CDR2 is SQIVND (reference sequence). Trimming cost V 2 bases and J 1 base, with 8 bases left between them. CDR3 in amino acids: CASSIWQGNTEAFF. In nucleotides, the CDR3 is TGTGCCAGTAGTATATGGCAGGGGAACACTGAAGCTTTCTTT.

This clone occurred a few times. The V gene is TRBV29-1, the J gene TRBJ2-7, with D possibly TRBD1 on 6 matching bases. The CDR3 loop spans 13 amino acids. Germline values: CDR1 SQVTM, CDR2 ANQGSEA. V lost 6 bases, J lost 4 bases, and 16 bases lay in between. In DNA, the CDR3 is TGCAGCGTCGGTCAGGGGAACGGGTACGAGCAGTACTTC. Residues: CSVGQGNGYEQYF.

The V and J genes are TRBV7-2 and TRBJ1-1; D gene ambiguous. The CDR3 covers 13 residues. Trimming took off 5 bases at V and 2 bases at J, with 9 bases between the two ends. The germline gives CDR1 SGHTA, CDR2 FQGNSA. The CDR3 DNA sequence: TGTGCCAGCAGCCTACAGAGTAACACTGAAGCTTTCTTT. It translates to CASSLQSNTEAFF.